This is a list of T cell receptor beta chains from one sample in a study of sequential checkpoint blockade in melanoma. Assay used: immunoSEQ multiplex PCR; TCRdb lists only in-frame clones, some missing. The sample has 19,000 or so clones, about 70% seen once. This material consisted of CD8+ T cells sorted from blood (inferred from file names), taken from a patient given nivolumab and ipilimumab in sequence. Source of these receptors: a human donor with melanoma. Both conserved end residues are part of each CDR3. A D gene is named only where the DNA matches it firmly. Only part of the rows carry a size: once, few, many, or a class if the clone is expanded.

d_call: TRBD2
v_call: TRBV7-8
clone_size: few
j_call: TRBJ2-3
cdr3_nt: TGCGCCAGCAGCCTAGTCGGGGGGGGCACAGATACGCAGTATTTT
cdr3_aa: CASSLVGGGTDTQYF

d_call: .
v_call: TRBV7-9
clone_size: .
j_call: TRBJ2-3
cdr3_nt: TGTGCCAGCAGCTTCTCCCAGGGTCCCATAAACACAGATACGCAGTATTTT
cdr3_aa: CASSFSQGPINTDTQYF

d_call: .
v_call: TRBV19
clone_size: .
j_call: TRBJ1-5
cdr3_nt: TGTGCCAGTAGTCCGGGTCGTAATAGCAATCAGCCCCAGCATTTT
cdr3_aa: CASSPGRNSNQPQHF

d_call: .
v_call: TRBV5-5
clone_size: .
j_call: TRBJ2-1
cdr3_nt: TGTGCCAGCAGCTCTGGGGCCGCTAATGAGCAGTTCTTC
cdr3_aa: CASSSGAANEQFF

d_call: TRBD1
v_call: TRBV7-3
clone_size: .
j_call: TRBJ1-1
cdr3_nt: TGTGCCAGCAGCTCCGGACAGGGGTCCACTGAAGCTTTCTTT
cdr3_aa: CASSSGQGSTEAFF

d_call: TRBD1
v_call: TRBV5-4
clone_size: medium-sized
j_call: TRBJ1-6
cdr3_nt: TGTGCCAGCAGCTTGTCGGGAGCTGGACAGGGGAATTCACCCCTCCACTTT
cdr3_aa: CASSLSGAGQGNSPLHF

d_call: .
v_call: TRBV7-9
clone_size: .
j_call: TRBJ1-4
cdr3_nt: TGTGCCAGCAGCTTAGTCTACGGAGCAAGTGCAACTAATGAAAAACTGTTTTTT
cdr3_aa: CASSLVYGASATNEKLFF

d_call: .
v_call: TRBV14
clone_size: medium-sized
j_call: TRBJ2-1
cdr3_nt: TGTGCCAGCAGCCTCGACTACGGGAATGAGCAGTTCTTC
cdr3_aa: CASSLDYGNEQFF

d_call: .
v_call: TRBV4-3
clone_size: once
j_call: TRBJ2-3
cdr3_nt: TGCGCCAGCAGCCAAGGGACAGTAATTAGCACAGATACGCAGTATTTT
cdr3_aa: CASSQGTVISTDTQYF

d_call: .
v_call: TRBV7-8
clone_size: .
j_call: TRBJ2-7
cdr3_nt: TGTGCCAGCAGCTTAGGCACAGAGTCCTACGAGCAGTACTTC
cdr3_aa: CASSLGTESYEQYF

d_call: .
v_call: TRBV9
clone_size: once
j_call: TRBJ2-2
cdr3_nt: TGTGCCAGCAGCGTAGTAGAGCCCGGGGAGCTGTTTTTT
cdr3_aa: CASSVVEPGELFF

d_call: .
v_call: TRBV7-9
clone_size: medium-sized
j_call: TRBJ1-1
cdr3_nt: TGTGCCAGCAGCCCGATGGGGGCGAGCTTGAACACTGAAGCTTTCTTT
cdr3_aa: CASSPMGASLNTEAFF

d_call: .
v_call: TRBV4-3
clone_size: .
j_call: TRBJ2-1
cdr3_nt: TGCGCCAGCAGCCAGGGTGGCATTATAGGGGATAATCACCAGTTCTTC
cdr3_aa: CASSQGGIIGDNHQFF

d_call: TRBD2
v_call: TRBV5-4
clone_size: few
j_call: TRBJ2-3
cdr3_nt: TGTGCCAGCAGCTTGTTTCGGGACTACCTTGGCACAGATACGCAGTATTTT
cdr3_aa: CASSLFRDYLGTDTQYF

d_call: TRBD1
v_call: TRBV7-9
clone_size: few
j_call: TRBJ1-6
cdr3_nt: TGTGCCAGCAGTCCCGGGACAGCCCATTCACCCCTCCACTTT
cdr3_aa: CASSPGTAHSPLHF

d_call: TRBD1
v_call: TRBV7-9
clone_size: .
j_call: TRBJ2-7
cdr3_nt: TGTGCCAGCAGCTCCCGGGACAGGGTCCACGAGCAGTACTTC
cdr3_aa: CASSSRDRVHEQYF

d_call: .
v_call: TRBV15
clone_size: .
j_call: TRBJ1-5
cdr3_nt: TGTGCCACCAGCAGATACAGGGATTCGCGGCAGCCCCAGCATTTT
cdr3_aa: CATSRYRDSRQPQHF

d_call: .
v_call: TRBV29-1
clone_size: .
j_call: TRBJ1-1
cdr3_nt: TGCAGCGTCCCCTGGGGGGGTTCCACTGAAGCTTTCTTT
cdr3_aa: CSVPWGGSTEAFF